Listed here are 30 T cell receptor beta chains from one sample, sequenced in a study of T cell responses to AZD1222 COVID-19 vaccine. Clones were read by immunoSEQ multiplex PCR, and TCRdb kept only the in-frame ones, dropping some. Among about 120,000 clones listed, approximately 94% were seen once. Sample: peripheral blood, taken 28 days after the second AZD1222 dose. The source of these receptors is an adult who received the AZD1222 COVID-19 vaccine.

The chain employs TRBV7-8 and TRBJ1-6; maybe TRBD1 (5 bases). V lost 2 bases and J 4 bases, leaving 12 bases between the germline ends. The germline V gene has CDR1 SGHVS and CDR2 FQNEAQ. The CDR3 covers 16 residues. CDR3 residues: CASSLNTGVYNSPLHF. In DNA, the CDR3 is TGTGCCAGCAGCTTAAACACGGGGGTATATAATTCACCCCTCCACTTT.

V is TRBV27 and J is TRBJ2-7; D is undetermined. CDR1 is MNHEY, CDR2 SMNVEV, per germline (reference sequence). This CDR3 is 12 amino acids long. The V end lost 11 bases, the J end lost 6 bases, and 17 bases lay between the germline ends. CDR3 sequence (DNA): TGTGCCTCCGGGCACTACTTCTCCGAGCAGTACTTC. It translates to CASGHYFSEQYF.

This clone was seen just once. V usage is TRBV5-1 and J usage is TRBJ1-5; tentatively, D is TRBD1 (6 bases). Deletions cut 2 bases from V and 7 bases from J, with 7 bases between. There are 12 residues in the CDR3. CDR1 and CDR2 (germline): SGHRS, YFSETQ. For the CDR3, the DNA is TGCGCCAGCAGCTTCGGGGGCCAGCCCCAGCATTTT. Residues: CASSFGGQPQHF.

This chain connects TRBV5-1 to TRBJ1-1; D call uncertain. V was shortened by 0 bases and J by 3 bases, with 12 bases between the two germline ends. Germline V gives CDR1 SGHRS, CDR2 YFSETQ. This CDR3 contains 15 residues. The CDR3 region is CASSLAEGLDTEAFF. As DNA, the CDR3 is TGCGCCAGCAGCTTGGCGGAAGGGCTGGACACTGAAGCTTTCTTT.

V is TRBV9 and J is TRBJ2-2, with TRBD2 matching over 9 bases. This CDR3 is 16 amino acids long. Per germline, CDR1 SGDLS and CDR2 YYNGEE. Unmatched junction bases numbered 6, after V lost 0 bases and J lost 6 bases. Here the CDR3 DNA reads TGTGCCAGCAGCGTAGAGGCGGGAGGGGGATCCGGGGAGCTGTTTTTT. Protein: CASSVEAGGGSGELFF. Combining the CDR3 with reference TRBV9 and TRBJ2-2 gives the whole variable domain DSGVTQTPKHLITATGQRVTLRCSPRSGDLSVYWYQQSLDQGLQFLIQYYNGEERAKGNILERFSAQQFPDLHSELNLSSLELGDSALYFCASSVEAGGGSGELFFGEGSRLTVL.

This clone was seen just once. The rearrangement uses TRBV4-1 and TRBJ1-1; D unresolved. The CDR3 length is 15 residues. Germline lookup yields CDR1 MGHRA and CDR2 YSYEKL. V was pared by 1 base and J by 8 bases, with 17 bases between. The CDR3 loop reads CASSQVMESSEEAFF. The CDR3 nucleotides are TGCGCCAGCAGCCAAGTAATGGAAAGTTCCGAAGAAGCTTTCTTT.

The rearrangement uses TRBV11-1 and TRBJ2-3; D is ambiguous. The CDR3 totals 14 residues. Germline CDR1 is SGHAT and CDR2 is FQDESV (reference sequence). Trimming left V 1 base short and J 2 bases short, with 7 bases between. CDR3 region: CASSLEFLTDTQYF. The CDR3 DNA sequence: TGTGCCAGCAGCTTAGAATTTCTCACAGATACGCAGTATTTT.

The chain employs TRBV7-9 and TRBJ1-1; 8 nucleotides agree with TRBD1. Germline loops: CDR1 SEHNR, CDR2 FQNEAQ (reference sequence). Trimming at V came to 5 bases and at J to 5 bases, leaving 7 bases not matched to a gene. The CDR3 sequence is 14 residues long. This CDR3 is CASSPRGRWTEAFF. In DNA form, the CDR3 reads TGTGCCAGCAGCCCCAGGGGGCGCTGGACTGAAGCTTTCTTT.

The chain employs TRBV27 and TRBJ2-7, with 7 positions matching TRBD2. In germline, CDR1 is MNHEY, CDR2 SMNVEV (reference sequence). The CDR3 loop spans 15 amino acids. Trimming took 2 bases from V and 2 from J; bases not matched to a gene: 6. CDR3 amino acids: CASSLLGGSTYEQYF. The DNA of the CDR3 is TGTGCCAGCAGTTTACTTGGCGGGAGCACCTACGAGCAGTACTTC.

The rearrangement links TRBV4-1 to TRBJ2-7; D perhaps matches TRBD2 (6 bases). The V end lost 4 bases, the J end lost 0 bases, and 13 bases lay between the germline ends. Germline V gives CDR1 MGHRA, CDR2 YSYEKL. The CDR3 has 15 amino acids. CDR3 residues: CASSRELASSYEQYF. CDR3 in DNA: TGCGCCAGCAGCCGAGAACTAGCAAGCTCCTACGAGCAGTACTTC.

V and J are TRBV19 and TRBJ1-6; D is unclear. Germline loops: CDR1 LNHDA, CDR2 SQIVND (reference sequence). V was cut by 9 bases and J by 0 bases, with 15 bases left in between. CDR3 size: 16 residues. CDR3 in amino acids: CASSADTSSYNSPLHF. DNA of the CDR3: TGTGCCAGCAGCGCCGACACGAGCTCCTATAATTCACCCCTCCACTTT.

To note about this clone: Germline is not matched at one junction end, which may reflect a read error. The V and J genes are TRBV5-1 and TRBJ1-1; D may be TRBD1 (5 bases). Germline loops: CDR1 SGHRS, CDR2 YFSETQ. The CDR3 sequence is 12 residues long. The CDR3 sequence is CASSGTGTDLIF. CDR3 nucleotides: TGCGCCAGCAGTGGGACCGGGACCGACTTGATCTTT.

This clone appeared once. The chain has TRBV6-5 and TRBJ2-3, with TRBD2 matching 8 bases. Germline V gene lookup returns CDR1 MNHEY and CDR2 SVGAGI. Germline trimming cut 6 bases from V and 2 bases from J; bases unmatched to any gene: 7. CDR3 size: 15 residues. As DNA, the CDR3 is TGTGCCAGCAGCCACTCTAGCGGGCCCACAGATACGCAGTATTTT. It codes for CASSHSSGPTDTQYF.

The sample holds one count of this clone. The CDR3 region has the DNA TGTGCCAGCAGCGTAGTTTACGGTCCCTCTAACTATGGCTACACCTTC. This codes for CASSVVYGPSNYGYTF. V is TRBV9 and J is TRBJ1-2; D ambiguous. Trimming shortened V by 0 bases and J by 0 bases, and 12 bases separated the two germline ends. The CDR3 is made up of 16 amino acids. The germline V gene encodes CDR1 SGDLS and CDR2 YYNGEE.

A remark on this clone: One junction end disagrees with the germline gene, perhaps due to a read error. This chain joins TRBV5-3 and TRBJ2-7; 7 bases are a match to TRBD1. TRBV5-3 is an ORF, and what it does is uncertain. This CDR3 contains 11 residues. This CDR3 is CARSWPGQPWF. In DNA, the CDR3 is TGTGCCAGAAGCTGGCCGGGACAGCCGTGGTTC.

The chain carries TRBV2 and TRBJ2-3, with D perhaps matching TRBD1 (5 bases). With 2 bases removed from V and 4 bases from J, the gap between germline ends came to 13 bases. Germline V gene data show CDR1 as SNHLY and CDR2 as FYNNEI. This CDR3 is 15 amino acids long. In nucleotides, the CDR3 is TGTGCCAGCAGTGAAAGTCTAAGGGGCGCAGATACGCAGTATTTT. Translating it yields CASSESLRGADTQYF.

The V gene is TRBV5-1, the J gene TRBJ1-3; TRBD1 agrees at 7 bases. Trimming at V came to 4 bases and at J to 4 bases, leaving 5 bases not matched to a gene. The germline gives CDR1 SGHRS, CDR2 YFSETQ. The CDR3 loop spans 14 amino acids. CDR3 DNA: TGCGCCAGCAGCCAACAGGGGACGGGAAACACCATATATTTT. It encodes CASSQQGTGNTIYF.

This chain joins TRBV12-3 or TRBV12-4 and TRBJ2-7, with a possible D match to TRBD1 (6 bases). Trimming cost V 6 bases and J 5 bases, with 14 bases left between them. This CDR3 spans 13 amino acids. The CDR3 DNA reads TGTGCCAGCAGGCCACGAACAGGGAACGAGCAGTACTTC. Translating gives CASRPRTGNEQYF.

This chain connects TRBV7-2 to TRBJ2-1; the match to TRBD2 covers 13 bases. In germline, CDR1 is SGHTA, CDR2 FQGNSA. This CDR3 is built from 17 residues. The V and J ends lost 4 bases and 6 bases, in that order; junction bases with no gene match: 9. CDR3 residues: CASSSTSGGIRSNEQFF. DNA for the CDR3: TGTGCCAGCAGCTCGACTAGCGGGGGGATTAGAAGCAATGAGCAGTTCTTC.

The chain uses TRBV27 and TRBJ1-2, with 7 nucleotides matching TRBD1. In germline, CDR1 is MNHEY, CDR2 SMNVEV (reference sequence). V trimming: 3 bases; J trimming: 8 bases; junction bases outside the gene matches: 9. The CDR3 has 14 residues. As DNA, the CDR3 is TGTGCCAGCAGTTTCCTTCGACAGGGAGGCGGCTACACCTTC. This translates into CASSFLRQGGGYTF.

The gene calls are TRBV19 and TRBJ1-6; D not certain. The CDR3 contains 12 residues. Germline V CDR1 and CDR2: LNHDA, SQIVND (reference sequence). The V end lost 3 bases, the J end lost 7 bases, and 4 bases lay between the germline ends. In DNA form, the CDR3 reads TGTGCCAGTAGTATCGGAAATTCACCCCTCCACTTT. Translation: CASSIGNSPLHF.

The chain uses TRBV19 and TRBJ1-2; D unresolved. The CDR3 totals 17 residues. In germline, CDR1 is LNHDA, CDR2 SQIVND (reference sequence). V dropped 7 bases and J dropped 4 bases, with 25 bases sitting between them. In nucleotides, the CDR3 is TGTGCCAGTACTAATCCCCGTCAGGCCCCGTGGGCCTATGGCTACACCTTC. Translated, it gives CASTNPRQAPWAYGYTF.

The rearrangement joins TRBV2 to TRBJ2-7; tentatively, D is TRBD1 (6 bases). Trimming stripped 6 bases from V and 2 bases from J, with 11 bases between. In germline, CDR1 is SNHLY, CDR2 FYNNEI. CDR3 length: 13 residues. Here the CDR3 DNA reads TGTGCCAGCAGAGGGACACCGACCTACGAGCAGTACTTC. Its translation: CASRGTPTYEQYF. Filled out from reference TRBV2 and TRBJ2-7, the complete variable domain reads EPEVTQTPSHQVTQMGQEVILRCVPISNHLYFYWYRQILGQKVEFLVSFYNNEISEKSEIFDDQFSVERPDGSNFTLKIRSTKLEDSAMYFCASRGTPTYEQYFGPGTRLTVT.

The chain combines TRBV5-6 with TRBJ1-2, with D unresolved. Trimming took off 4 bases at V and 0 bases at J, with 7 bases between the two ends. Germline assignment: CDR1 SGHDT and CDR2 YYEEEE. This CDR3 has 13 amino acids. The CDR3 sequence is CASSLRPNYGYTF. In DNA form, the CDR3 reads TGTGCCAGCAGCCTGAGACCTAACTATGGCTACACCTTC.

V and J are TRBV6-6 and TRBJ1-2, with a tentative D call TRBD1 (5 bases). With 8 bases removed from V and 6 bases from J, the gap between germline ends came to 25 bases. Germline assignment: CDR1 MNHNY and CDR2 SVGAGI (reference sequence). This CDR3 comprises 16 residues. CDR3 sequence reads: CASFRGSRAIVDGYTF. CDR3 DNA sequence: TGTGCCAGCTTTAGGGGATCCAGGGCGATCGTGGATGGCTACACCTTC.

The CDR3 DNA follows: TGTGCCAGCAGTTACGGACAGGGGGCCGCTGGCTACACCTTC. Translation gives CASSYGQGAAGYTF. The chain is built from TRBV6-5 and TRBJ1-2, with 11 bases aligning to TRBD1. The CDR3 has 14 residues. With 2 bases clipped from V and 7 bases from J, the junction kept 3 bases outside the gene matches. Germline-derived CDR1 and CDR2 are MNHEY and SVGAGI.

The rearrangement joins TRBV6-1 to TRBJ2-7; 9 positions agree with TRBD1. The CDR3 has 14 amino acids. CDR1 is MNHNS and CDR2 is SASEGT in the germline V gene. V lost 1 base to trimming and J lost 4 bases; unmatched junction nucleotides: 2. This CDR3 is CASSEDRGLYEQYF. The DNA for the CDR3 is TGTGCCAGCAGTGAAGACAGGGGGCTTTACGAGCAGTACTTC.

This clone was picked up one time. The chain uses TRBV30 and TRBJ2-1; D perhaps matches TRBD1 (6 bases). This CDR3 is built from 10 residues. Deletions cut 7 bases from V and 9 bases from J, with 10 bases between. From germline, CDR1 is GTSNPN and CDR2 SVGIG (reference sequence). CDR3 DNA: TGTGCCTACAGGGATGTTGAGCAGTTCTTC. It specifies CAYRDVEQFF.

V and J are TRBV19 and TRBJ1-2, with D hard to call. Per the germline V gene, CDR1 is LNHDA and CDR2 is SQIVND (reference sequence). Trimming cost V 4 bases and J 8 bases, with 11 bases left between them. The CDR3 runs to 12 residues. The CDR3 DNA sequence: TGTGCCAGTAGTACAGGACCAGGCGGCTACACCTTC. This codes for CASSTGPGGYTF.

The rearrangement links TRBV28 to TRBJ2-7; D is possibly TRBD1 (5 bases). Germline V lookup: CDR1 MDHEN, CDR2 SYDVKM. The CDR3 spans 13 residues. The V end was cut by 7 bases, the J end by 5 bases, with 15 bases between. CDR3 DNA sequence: TGTGCCAGCAAAGGTGAAAGGGGCCACGAGCAGTACTTC. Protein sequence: CASKGERGHEQYF.